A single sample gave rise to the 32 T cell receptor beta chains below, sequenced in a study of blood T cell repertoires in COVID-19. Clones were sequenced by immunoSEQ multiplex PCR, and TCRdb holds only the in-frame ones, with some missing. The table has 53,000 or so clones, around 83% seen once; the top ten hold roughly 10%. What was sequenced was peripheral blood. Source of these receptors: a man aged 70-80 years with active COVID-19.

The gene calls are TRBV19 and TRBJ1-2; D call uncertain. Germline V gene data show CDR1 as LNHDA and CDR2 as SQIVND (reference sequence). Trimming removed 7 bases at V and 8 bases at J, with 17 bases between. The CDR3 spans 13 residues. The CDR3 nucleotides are TGTGCCAGTACCCTAAGCGGGTTAGGGGGCTACACCTTC. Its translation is CASTLSGLGGYTF.

CDR3 coding DNA: TGTGCCAGCAGCCTAGGCCTACAGGGACCTAACTATGGCTACACCTTC. It is translated as CASSLGLQGPNYGYTF. The chain recombines TRBV7-9 with TRBJ1-2; D is possibly TRBD1 (6 bases). V shed 5 bases and J shed 0 bases, with 16 bases lying between them. From germline, CDR1 is SEHNR and CDR2 FQNEAQ (reference sequence). The CDR3 runs to 16 residues. The whole variable domain, filled in from reference TRBV7-9 and TRBJ1-2, reads DTGVSQNPRHKITKRGQNVTFRCDPISEHNRLYWYRQTLGQGPEFLTYFQNEAQLEKSRLLSDRFSAERPKGSFSTLEIQRTEQGDSAMYLCASSLGLQGPNYGYTFGSGTRLTVV.

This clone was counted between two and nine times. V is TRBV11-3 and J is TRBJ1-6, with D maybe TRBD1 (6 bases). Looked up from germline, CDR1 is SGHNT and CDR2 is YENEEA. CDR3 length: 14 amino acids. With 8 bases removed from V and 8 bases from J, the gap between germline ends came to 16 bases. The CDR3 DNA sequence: TGTGCCAGCTCCTCCCGGGCAGGGGATTCACCCCTCCACTTT. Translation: CASSSRAGDSPLHF.

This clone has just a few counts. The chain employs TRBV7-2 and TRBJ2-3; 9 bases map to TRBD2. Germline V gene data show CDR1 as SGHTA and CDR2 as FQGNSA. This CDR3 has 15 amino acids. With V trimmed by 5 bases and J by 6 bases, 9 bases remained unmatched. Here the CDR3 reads CASSPWAGGPDTQYF. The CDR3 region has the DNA TGTGCCAGCAGCCCGTGGGCGGGGGGGCCGGATACGCAGTATTTT.

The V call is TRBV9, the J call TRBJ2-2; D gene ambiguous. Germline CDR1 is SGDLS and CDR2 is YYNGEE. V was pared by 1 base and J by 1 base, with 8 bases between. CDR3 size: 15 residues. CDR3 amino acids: CASSVTGGNTGELFF. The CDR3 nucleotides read TGTGCCAGCAGCGTAACCGGCGGGAACACCGGGGAGCTGTTTTTT.

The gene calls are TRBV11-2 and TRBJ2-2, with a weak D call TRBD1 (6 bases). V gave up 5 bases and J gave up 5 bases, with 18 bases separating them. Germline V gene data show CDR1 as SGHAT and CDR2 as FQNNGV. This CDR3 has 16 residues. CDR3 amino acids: CASSQRQERGTGELFF. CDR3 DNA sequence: TGTGCCAGCAGCCAAAGACAGGAGAGAGGGACCGGGGAGCTGTTTTTT.

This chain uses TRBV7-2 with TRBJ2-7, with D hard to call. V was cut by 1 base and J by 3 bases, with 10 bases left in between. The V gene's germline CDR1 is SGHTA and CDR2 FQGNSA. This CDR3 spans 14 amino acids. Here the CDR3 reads CASSLDRRNYEQYF. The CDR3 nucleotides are TGTGCCAGCAGCTTAGATCGGAGAAACTACGAGCAGTACTTC. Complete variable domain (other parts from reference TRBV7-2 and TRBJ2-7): GAGVSQSPSNKVTEKGKDVELRCDPISGHTALYWYRQSLGQGLEFLIYFQGNSAPDKSGLPSDRFSAERTGGSVSTLTIQRTQQEDSAVYLCASSLDRRNYEQYFGPGTRLTVT.

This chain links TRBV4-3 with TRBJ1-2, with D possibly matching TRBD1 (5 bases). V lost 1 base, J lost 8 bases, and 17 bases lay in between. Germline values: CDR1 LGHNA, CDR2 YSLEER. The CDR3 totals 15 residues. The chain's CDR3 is CASSQGPGLWGGYTF. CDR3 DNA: TGCGCCAGCAGCCAAGGGCCGGGACTCTGGGGGGGCTACACCTTC.

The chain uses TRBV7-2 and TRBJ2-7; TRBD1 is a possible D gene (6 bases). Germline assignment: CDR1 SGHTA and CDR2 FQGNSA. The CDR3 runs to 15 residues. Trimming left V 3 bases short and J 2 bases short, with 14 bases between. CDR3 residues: CASSFFGQPTYEQYF. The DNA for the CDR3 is TGTGCCAGCAGCTTTTTCGGACAGCCCACCTACGAGCAGTACTTC. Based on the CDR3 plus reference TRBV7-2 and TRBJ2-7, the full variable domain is GAGVSQSPSNKVTEKGKDVELRCDPISGHTALYWYRQSLGQGLEFLIYFQGNSAPDKSGLPSDRFSAERTGGSVSTLTIQRTQQEDSAVYLCASSFFGQPTYEQYFGPGTRLTVT.

CDR3 sequence reads: CASRYYTGELFF. The CDR3 DNA is TGTGCCAGCAGATACTACACCGGGGAGCTGTTTTTT. The V gene is TRBV7-2, the J gene TRBJ2-2; the D is unclear. V was clipped by 6 bases and J by 3 bases, with 5 bases between them. The CDR3 runs to 12 residues. Germline CDR1 SGHTA, CDR2 FQGNSA.

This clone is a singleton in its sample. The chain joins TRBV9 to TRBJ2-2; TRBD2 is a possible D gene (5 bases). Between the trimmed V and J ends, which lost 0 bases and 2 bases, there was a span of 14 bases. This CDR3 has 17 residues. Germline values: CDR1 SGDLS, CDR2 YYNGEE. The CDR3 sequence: CASSVAGGPPNTGELFF. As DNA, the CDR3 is TGTGCCAGCAGCGTAGCCGGAGGCCCACCTAACACCGGGGAGCTGTTTTTT. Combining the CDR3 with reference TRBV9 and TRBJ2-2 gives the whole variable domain DSGVTQTPKHLITATGQRVTLRCSPRSGDLSVYWYQQSLDQGLQFLIQYYNGEERAKGNILERFSAQQFPDLHSELNLSSLELGDSALYFCASSVAGGPPNTGELFFGEGSRLTVL.

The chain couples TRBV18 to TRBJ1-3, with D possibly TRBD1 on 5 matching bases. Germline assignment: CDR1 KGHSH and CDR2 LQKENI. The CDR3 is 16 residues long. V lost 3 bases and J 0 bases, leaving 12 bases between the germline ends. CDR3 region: CASSPAPGGSGNTIYF. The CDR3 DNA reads TGTGCCAGCTCACCGGCCCCCGGGGGCTCTGGAAACACCATATATTTT.

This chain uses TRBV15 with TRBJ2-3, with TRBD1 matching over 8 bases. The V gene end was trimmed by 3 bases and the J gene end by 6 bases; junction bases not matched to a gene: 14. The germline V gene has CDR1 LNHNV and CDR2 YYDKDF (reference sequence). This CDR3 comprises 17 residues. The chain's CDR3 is CATSSAQGAPDWDTQYF. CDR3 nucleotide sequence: TGTGCCACCAGCAGTGCCCAGGGGGCCCCGGATTGGGATACGCAGTATTTT.

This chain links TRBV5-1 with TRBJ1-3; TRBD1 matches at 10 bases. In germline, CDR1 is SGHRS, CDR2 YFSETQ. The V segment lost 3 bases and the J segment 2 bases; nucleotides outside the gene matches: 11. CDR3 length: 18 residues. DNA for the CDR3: TGCGCCAGCAGCTCGTCCCGGGACAGGGGTAGCACTGGAAACACCATATATTTT. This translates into CASSSSRDRGSTGNTIYF.

The CDR3 spells CASSLGVRGAPDGYTF. For the CDR3, the DNA is TGTGCCAGCAGCTTAGGGGTACGGGGGGCGCCGGATGGCTACACCTTC. The genes are TRBV11-2 and TRBJ1-2, with a tentative D call TRBD1 (6 bases). CDR1 is SGHAT, CDR2 FQNNGV, per germline. V lost 1 base and J 6 bases, leaving 18 bases between the germline ends. This CDR3 contains 16 residues. Combining the CDR3 with reference TRBV11-2 and TRBJ1-2 gives the whole variable domain EAGVAQSPRYKIIEKRQSVAFWCNPISGHATLYWYQQILGQGPKLLIQFQNNGVVDDSQLPKDRFSAERLKGVDSTLKIQPAKLEDSAVYLCASSLGVRGAPDGYTFGSGTRLTVV.

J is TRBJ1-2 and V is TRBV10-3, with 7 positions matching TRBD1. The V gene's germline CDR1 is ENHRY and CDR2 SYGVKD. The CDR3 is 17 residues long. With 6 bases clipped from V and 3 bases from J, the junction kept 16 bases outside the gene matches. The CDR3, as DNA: TGTGCCATCAGGACTTTTTATAGGGCAGGGGGTGACTATGGCTACACCTTC. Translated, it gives CAIRTFYRAGGDYGYTF.

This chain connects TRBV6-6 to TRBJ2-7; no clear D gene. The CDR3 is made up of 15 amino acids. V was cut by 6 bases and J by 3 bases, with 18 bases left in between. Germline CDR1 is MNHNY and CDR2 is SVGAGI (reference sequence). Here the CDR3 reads CASRAPQQQHYEQYF. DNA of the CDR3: TGTGCCAGCAGGGCCCCTCAACAGCAACACTACGAGCAGTACTTC.

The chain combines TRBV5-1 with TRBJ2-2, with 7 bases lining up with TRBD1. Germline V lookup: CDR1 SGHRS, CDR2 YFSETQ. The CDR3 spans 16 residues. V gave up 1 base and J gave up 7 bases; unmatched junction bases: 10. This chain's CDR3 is CASSLTNRGVGGELFF. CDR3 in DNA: TGCGCCAGCAGCTTGACGAACAGGGGTGTTGGCGGGGAGCTGTTTTTT.

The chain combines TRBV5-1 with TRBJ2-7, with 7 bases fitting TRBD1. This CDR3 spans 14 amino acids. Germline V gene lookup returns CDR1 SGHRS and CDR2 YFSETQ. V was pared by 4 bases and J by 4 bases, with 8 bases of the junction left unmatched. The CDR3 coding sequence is TGCGCCAGCAGCCCCCGAGGGGGCACGTACGAGCAGTACTTC. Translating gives CASSPRGGTYEQYF.

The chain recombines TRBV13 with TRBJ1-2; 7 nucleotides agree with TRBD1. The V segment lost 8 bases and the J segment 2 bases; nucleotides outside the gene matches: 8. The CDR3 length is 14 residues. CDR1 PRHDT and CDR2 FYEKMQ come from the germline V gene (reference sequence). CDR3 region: CASLRQGGNYGYTF. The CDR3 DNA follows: TGTGCCAGCCTTCGACAGGGTGGGAACTATGGCTACACCTTC.

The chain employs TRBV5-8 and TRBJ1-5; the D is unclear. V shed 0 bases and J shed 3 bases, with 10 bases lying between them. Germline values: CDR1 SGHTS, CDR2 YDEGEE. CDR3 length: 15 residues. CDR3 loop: CASSLGGQLNQPQHF. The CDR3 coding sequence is TGTGCCAGCAGCTTGGGCGGGCAGCTCAATCAGCCCCAGCATTTT.

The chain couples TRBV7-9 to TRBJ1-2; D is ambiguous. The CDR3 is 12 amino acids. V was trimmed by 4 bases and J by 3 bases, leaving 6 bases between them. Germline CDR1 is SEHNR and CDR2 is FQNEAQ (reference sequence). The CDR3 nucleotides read TGTGCCAGCAGCTCCAGATACTATGGCTACACCTTC. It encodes CASSSRYYGYTF.

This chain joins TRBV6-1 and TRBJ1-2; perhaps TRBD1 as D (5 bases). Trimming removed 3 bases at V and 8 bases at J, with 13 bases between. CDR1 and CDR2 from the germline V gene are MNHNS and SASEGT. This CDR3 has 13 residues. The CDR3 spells CASSDGGKGGYTF. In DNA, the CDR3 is TGTGCCAGCAGTGACGGGGGAAAGGGAGGCTACACCTTC.

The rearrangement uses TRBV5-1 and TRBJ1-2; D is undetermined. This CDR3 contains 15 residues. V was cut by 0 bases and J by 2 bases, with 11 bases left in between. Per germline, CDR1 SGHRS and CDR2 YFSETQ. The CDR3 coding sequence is TGCGCCAGCAGCTTGGCGTCTGGTCAGAACTATGGCTACACCTTC. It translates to CASSLASGQNYGYTF.

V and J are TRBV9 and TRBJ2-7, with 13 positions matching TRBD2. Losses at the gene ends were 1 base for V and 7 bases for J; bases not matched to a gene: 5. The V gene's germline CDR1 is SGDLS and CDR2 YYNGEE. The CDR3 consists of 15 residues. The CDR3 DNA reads TGTGCCAGCAGCGTAACTAGCGGGGGGGCGAGGGAGCAGTACTTC. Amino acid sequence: CASSVTSGGAREQYF.

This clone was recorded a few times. The CDR3, as DNA: TGTGCCAGCAGCGACGGGGGTTCGGACGGGGAGCTGTTTTTT. It translates to CASSDGGSDGELFF. The chain carries TRBV11-3 and TRBJ2-2; D may be TRBD2 (6 bases). Trimming cost V 5 bases and J 7 bases, with 14 bases left between them. The CDR3 runs to 14 residues. CDR1 is SGHNT and CDR2 is YENEEA in the germline V gene.

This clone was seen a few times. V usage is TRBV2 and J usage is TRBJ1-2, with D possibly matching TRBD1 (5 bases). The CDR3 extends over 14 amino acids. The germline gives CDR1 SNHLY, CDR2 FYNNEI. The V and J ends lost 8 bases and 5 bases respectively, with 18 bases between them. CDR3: CASLRTSGQYGYTF. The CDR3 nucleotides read TGTGCCAGCCTAAGGACATCTGGCCAATATGGCTACACCTTC. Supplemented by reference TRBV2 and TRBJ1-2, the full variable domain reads EPEVTQTPSHQVTQMGQEVILRCVPISNHLYFYWYRQILGQKVEFLVSFYNNEISEKSEIFDDQFSVERPDGSNFTLKIRSTKLEDSAMYFCASLRTSGQYGYTFGSGTRLTVV.

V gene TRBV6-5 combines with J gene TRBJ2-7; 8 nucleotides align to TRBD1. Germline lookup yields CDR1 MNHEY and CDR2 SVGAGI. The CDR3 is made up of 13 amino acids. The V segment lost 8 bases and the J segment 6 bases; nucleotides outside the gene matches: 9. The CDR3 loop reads CASRDEDRAEQYF. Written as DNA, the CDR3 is TGTGCCAGCCGCGACGAGGACAGGGCCGAGCAGTACTTC.

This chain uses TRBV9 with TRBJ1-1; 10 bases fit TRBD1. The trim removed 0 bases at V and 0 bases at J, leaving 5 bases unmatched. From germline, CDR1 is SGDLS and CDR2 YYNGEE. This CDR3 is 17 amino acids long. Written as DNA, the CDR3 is TGTGCCAGCAGCGTAGGGCTGACAGGGGGCATGAACACTGAAGCTTTCTTT. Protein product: CASSVGLTGGMNTEAFF.

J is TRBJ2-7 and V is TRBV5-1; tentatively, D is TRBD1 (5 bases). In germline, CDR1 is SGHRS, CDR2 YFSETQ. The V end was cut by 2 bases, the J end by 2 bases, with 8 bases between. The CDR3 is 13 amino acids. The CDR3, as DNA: TGCGCCAGCAGCTTAGCAGGGACCTACGAGCAGTACTTC. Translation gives CASSLAGTYEQYF.

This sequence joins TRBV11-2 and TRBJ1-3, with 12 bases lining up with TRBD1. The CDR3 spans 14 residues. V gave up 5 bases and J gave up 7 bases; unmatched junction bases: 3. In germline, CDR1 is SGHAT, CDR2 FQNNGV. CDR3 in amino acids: CASSPGTGGNTIYF. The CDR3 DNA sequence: TGTGCCAGCAGCCCGGGGACAGGGGGCAACACCATATATTTT.

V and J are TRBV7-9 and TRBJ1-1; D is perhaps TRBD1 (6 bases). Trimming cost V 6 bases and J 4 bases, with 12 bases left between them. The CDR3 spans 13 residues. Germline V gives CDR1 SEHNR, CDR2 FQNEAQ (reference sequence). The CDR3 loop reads CASSSTGPTEAFF. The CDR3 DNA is TGTGCCAGCAGTTCTACAGGGCCCACTGAAGCTTTCTTT. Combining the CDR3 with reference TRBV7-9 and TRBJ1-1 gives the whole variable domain DTGVSQNPRHKITKRGQNVTFRCDPISEHNRLYWYRQTLGQGPEFLTYFQNEAQLEKSRLLSDRFSAERPKGSFSTLEIQRTEQGDSAMYLCASSSTGPTEAFFGQGTRLTVV.